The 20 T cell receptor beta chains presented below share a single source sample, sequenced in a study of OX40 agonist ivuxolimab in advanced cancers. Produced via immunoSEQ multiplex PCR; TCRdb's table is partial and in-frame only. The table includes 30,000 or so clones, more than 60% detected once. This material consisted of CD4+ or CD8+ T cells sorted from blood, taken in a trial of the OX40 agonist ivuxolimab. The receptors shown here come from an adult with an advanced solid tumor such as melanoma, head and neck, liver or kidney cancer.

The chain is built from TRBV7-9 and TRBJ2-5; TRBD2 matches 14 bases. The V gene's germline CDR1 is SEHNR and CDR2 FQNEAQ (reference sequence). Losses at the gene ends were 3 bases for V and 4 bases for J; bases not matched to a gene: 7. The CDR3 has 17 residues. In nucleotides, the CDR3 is TGTGCCAGCAGCTTCCGACCGACTAGCGGGAGGGGAGAGACCCAGTACTTC. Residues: CASSFRPTSGRGETQYF.

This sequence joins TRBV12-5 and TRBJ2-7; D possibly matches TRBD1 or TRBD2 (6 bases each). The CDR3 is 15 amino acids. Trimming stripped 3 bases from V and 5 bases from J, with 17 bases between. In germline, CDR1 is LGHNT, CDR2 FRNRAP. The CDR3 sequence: CASGFDLGGSHEQYF. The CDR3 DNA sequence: TGTGCTAGTGGTTTTGACCTAGGGGGGAGCCACGAGCAGTACTTC.

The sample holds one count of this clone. CDR3 DNA: TGTGCCAGCAGCCCCCCGGGGCGGACCTACAATGAGCAGTTCTTC. Protein product: CASSPPGRTYNEQFF. This chain links TRBV13 with TRBJ2-1; D is possibly TRBD1 or TRBD2 (5 bases each). Germline V gene sequence: CDR1 PRHDT, CDR2 FYEKMQ (reference sequence). V was clipped by 5 bases and J by 2 bases, with 13 bases between them. The CDR3 is made up of 15 amino acids.

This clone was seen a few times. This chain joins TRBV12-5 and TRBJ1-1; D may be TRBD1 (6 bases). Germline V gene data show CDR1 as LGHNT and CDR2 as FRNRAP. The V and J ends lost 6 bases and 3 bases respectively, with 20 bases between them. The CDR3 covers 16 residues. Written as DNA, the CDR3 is TGTGCTAGTGGAACATCCCAGGGGTTCCGAGACACTGAAGCTTTCTTT. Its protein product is CASGTSQGFRDTEAFF.

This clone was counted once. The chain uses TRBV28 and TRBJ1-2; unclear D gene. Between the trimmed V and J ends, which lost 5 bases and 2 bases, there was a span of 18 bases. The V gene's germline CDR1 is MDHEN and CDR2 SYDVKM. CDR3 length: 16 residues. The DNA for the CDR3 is TGTGCCAGCAGTACGGCGCGGTATAATGAAAACTATGGCTACACCTTC. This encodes CASSTARYNENYGYTF.

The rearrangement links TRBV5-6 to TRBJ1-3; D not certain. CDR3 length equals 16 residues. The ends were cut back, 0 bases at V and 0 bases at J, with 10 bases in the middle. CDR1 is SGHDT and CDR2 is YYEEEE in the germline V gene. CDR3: CASSLVGSYSGNTIYF. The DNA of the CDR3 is TGTGCCAGCAGCTTGGTCGGCAGTTACTCTGGAAACACCATATATTTT.

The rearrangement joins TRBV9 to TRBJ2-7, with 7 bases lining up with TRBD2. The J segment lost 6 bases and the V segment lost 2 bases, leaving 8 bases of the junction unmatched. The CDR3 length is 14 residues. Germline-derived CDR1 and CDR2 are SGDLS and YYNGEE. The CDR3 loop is CASSVGGRGREQYF. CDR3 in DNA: TGTGCCAGCAGCGTGGGGGGGAGAGGCCGCGAGCAGTACTTC.

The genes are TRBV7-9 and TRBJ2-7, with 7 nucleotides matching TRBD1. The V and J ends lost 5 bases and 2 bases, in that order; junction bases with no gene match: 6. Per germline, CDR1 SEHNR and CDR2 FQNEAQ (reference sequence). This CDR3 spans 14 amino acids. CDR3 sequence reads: CASSLGTDTYEQYF. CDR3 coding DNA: TGTGCCAGCAGCCTGGGGACAGATACCTACGAGCAGTACTTC.

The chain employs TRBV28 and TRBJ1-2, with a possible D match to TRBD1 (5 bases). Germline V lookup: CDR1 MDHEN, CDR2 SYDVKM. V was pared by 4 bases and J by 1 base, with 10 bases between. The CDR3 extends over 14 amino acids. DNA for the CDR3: TGTGCCAGCAGTTCAGGGAGGGGTAACTATGGCTACACCTTC. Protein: CASSSGRGNYGYTF.

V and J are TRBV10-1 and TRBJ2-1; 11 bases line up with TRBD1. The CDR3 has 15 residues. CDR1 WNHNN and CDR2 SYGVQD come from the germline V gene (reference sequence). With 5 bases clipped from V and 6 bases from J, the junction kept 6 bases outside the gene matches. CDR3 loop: CASSRTGTGGNEQFF. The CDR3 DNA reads TGCGCCAGCAGTCGCACTGGGACAGGGGGCAATGAGCAGTTCTTC.

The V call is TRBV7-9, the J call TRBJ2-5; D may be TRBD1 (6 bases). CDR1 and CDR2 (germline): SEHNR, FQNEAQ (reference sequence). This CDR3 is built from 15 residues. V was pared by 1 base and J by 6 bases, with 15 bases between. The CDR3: CASSLEGERTKTQYF. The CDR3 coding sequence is TGTGCCAGCAGCTTAGAGGGGGAGAGGACGAAGACCCAGTACTTC.

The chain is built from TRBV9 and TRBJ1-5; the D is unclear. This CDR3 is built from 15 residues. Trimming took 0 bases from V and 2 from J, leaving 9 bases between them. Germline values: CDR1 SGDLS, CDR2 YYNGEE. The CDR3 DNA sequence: TGTGCCAGCAGCGTAGGGCCCCAGGGCAATCAGCCCCAGCATTTT. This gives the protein CASSVGPQGNQPQHF.

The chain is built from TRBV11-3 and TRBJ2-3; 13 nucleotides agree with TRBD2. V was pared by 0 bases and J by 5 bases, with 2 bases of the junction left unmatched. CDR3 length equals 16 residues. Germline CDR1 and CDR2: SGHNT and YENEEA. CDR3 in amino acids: CASSLETSGGIDTQYF. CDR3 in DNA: TGTGCCAGCAGCTTAGAGACTAGCGGGGGGATAGATACGCAGTATTTT.

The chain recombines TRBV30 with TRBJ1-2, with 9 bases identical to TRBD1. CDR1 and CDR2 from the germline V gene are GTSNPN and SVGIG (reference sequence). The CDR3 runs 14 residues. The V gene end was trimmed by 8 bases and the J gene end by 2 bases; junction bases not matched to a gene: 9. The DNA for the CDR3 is TGTGCCGGTAGATCGGACAGGGGAAACTATGGCTACACCTTC. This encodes CAGRSDRGNYGYTF. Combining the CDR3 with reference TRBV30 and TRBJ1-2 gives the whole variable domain SQTIHQWPATLVQPVGSPLSLECTVEGTSNPNLYWYRQAAGRGLQLLFYSVGIGQISSEVPQNLSASRPQDRQFILSSKKLLLSDSGFYLCAGRSDRGNYGYTFGSGTRLTVV.

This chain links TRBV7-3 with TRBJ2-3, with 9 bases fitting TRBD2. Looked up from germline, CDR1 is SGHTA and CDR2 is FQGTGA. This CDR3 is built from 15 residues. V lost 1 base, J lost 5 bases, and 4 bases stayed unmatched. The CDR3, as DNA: TGTGCCAGCAGCTTAAGCGGGGGGGCCGTAGATACGCAGTATTTT. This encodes CASSLSGGAVDTQYF.

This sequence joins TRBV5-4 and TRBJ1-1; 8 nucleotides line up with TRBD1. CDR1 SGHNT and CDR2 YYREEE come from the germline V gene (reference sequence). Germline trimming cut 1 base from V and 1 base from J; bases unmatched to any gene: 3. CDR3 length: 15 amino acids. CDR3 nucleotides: TGTGCCAGCAGCTTGAAAACAGGGGGGAACACTGAAGCTTTCTTT. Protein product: CASSLKTGGNTEAFF.

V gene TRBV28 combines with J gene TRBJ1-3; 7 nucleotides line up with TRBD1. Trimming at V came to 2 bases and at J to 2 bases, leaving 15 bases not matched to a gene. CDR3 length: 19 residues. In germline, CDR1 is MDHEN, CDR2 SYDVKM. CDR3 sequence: CASSLTVPYRGYPGNTIYF. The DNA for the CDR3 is TGTGCCAGCAGTTTAACCGTGCCTTACAGGGGCTACCCTGGAAACACCATATATTTT.

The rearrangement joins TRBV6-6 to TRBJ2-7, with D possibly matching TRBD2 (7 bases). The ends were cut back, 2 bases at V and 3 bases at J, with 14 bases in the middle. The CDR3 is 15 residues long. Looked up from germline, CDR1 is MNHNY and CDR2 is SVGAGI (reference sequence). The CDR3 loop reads CASSYGGGADYEQYF. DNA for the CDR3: TGTGCCAGCAGTTACGGGGGGGGCGCAGACTACGAGCAGTACTTC.

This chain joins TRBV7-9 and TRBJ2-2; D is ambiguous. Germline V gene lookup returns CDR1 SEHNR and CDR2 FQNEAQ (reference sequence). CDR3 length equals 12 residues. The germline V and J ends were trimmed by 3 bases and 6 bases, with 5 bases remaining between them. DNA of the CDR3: TGTGCCAGCAGCTTTTCTTCCGGGGAGCTGTTTTTT. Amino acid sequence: CASSFSSGELFF.

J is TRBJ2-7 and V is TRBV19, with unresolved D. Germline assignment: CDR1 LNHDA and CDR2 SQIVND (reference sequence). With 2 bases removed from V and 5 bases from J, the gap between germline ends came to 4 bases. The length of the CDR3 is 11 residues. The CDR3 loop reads CASSINDEQYF. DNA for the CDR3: TGTGCCAGTAGTATAAACGACGAGCAGTACTTC.